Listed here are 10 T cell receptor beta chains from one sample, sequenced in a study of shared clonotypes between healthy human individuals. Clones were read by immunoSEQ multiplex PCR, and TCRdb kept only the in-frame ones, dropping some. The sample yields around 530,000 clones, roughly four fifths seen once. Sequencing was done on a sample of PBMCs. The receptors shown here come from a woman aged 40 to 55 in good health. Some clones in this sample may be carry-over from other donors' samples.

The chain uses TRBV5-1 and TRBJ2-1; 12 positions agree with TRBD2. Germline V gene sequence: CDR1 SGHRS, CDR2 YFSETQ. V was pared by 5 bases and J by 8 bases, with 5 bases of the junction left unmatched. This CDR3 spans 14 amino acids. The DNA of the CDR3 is TGCGCCAGCAGGCTAGCGGGAGGGGGCGATGAGCAGTTCTTC. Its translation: CASRLAGGGDEQFF.

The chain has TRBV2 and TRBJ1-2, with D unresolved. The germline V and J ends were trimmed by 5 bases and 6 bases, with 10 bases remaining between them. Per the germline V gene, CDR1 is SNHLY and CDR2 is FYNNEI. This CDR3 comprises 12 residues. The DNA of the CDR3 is TGTGCCAGCAGTAGGGAGGGAAATGGCTACACCTTC. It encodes CASSREGNGYTF.

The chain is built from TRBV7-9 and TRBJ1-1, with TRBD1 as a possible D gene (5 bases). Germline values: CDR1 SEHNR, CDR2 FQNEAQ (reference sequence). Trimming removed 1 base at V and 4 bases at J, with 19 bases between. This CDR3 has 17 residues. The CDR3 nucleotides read TGTGCCAGCAGCTTAGAATTCCGCCTAGGGGTCTCCACTGAAGCTTTCTTT. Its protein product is CASSLEFRLGVSTEAFF. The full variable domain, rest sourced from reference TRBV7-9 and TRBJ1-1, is DTGVSQNPRHKITKRGQNVTFRCDPISEHNRLYWYRQTLGQGPEFLTYFQNEAQLEKSRLLSDRFSAERPKGSFSTLEIQRTEQGDSAMYLCASSLEFRLGVSTEAFFGQGTRLTVV.

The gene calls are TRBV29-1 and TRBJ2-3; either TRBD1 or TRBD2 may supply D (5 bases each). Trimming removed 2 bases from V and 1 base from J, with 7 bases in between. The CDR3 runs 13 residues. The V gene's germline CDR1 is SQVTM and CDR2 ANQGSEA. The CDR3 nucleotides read TGCAGCGTTGAATTGGGGGGCACAGATACGCAGTATTTT. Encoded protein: CSVELGGTDTQYF.

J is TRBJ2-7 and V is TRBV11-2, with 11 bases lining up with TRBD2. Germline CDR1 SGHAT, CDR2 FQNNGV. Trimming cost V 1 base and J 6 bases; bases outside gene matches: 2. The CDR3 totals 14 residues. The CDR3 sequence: CASSLVSGRAEQYF. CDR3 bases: TGTGCCAGCAGCTTAGTTAGCGGGAGGGCCGAGCAGTACTTC. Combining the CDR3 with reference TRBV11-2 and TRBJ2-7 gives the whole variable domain EAGVAQSPRYKIIEKRQSVAFWCNPISGHATLYWYQQILGQGPKLLIQFQNNGVVDDSQLPKDRFSAERLKGVDSTLKIQPAKLEDSAVYLCASSLVSGRAEQYFGPGTRLTVT.

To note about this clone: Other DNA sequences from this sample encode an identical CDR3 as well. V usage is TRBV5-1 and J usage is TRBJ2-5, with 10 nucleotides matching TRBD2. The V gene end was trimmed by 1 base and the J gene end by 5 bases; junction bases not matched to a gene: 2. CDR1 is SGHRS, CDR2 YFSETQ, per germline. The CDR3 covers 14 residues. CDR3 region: CASSLSGRAETQYF. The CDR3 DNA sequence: TGCGCCAGCAGCTTGAGCGGGAGGGCCGAGACCCAGTACTTC.

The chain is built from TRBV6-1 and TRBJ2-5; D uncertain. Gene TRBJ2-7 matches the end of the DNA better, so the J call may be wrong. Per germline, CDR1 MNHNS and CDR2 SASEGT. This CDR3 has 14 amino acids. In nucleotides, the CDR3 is TGTGCCAGCAGTGTTGCCGAGAGCTCCTACGAGCAGTACTTC. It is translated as CASSVAESSYEQYF.

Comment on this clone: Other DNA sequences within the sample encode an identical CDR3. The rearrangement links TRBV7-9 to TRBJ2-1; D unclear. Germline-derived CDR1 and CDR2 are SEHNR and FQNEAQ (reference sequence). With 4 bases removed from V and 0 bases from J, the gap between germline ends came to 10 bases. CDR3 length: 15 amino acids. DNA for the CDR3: TGTGCCAGCAGCTCCCAGGTCCGCTCCTACAATGAGCAGTTCTTC. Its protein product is CASSSQVRSYNEQFF.

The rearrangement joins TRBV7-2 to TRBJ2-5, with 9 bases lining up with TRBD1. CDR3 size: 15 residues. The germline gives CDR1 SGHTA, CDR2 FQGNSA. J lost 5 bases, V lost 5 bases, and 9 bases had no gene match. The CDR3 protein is CASSATGGTLETQYF. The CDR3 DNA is TGTGCCAGCAGCGCCACAGGGGGCACCCTGGAGACCCAGTACTTC.

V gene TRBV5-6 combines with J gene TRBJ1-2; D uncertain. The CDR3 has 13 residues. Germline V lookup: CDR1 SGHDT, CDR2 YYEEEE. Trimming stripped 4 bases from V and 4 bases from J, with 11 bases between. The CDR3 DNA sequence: TGTGCCAGCAGCCCCGGGAGCTTCTATGGCTACACCTTC. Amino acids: CASSPGSFYGYTF.